This T cell receptor (beta chain) appears in the sequencing data of a study of tumor and adjacent non-tumor tissue in lung cancer. This CDR3 is built from 16 residues. Germline V lookup: CDR1 SGHAT, CDR2 FQNNGV. On this clonotype: The antigen is unknown. The junction shows a germline mismatch at one end, possibly a read error.

Whole-study results and caveats: In normal lung, the top 100 clones were significantly more dominant than in tumor. Significantly higher TCR diversity was found in tumor than normal lung.

This sample's RNA came from whole unsorted tissue. Chemotherapy-naive patients with new lung cancer underwent thoracic surgery in China, August–late 2014. TCRbeta libraries were built with three rounds of nested PCR, modified from ARM-PCR. TCRdb reprocessed the multiplex PCR reads via MiXCR and lists one record per CDR3 protein. The sample carries 70,000 or so distinct CDR3 sequences, just under 60% recorded once. This TCR derives from a man aged 50-60 years with non-small cell lung cancer. Input material: lung tumor tissue. The chain links TRBV11-2 to TRBJ1-6; D is perhaps TRBD1 (6 bases). The CDR3, as DNA: TGTCCCAGCAGCTTCTCGGGACACAACTACAATTCACCCCTTCACTTT. Its protein is CPSSFSGHNYNSPLHF.